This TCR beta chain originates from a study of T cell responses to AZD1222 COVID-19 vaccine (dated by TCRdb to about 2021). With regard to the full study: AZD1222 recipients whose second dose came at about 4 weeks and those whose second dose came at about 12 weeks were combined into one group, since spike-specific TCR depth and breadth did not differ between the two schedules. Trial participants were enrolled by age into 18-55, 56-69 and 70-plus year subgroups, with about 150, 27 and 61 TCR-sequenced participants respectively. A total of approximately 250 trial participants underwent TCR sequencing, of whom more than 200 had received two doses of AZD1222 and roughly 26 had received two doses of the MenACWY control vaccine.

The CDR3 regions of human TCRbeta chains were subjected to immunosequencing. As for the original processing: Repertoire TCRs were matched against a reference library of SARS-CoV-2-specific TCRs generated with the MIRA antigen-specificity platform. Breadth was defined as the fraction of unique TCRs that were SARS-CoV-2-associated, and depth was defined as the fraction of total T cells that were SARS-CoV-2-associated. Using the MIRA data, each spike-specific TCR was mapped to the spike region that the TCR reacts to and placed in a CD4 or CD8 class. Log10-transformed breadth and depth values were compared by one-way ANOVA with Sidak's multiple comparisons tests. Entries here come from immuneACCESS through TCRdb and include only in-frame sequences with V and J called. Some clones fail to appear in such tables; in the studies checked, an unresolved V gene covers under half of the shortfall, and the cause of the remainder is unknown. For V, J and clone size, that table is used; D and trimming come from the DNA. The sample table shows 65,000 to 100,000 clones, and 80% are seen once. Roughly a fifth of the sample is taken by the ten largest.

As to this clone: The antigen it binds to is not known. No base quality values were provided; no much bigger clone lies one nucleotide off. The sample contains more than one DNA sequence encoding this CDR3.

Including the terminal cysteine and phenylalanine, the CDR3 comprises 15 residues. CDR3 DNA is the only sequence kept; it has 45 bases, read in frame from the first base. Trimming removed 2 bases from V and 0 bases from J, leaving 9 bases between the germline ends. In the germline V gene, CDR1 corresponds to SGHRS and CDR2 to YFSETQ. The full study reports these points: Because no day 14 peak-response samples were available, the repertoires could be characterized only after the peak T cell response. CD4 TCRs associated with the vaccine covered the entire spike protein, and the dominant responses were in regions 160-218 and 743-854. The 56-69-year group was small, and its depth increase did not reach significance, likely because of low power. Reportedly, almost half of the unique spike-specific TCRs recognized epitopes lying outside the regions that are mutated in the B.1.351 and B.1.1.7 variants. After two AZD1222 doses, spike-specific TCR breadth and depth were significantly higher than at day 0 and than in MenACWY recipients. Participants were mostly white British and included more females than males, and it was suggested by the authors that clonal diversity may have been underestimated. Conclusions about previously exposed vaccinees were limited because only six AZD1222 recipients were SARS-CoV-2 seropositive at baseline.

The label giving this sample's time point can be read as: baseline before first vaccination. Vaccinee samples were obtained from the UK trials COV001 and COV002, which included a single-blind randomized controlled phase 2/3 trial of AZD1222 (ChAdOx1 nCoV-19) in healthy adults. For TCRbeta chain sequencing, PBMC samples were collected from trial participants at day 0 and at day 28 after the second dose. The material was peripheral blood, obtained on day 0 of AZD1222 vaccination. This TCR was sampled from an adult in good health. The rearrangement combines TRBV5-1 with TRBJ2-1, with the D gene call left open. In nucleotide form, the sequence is TGCGCCAGCAGCTTAGACTCGAGCTCCTACAATGAGCAGTTCTTC. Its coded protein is CASSLDSSSYNEQFF.